A single TCR beta chain is shown here with its context. Its cognate antigen is unknown. This specimen belongs to a study of shared clonotypes between healthy human individuals. Deep level was the assay's run setting. Sequencing used immunoSEQ multiplex PCR; TCRdb keeps in-frame clones, though not all of them. The data hold approximately 640,000 clones, with 90% observed a single time. Study outcomes and limitations: Non-shared clonotypes had lower generation probabilities than clonotypes shared by all four sorted-subset donors.

Trimming removed 2 bases from V and 2 bases from J, with 13 bases in between. The CDR3 length is 15 residues. Germline-derived CDR1 and CDR2 are MNHEY and SVGAGI. Participating donors were healthy, HIV-negative adults free of recent acute infections or vaccinations. V and J are TRBV6-5 and TRBJ2-7; possibly TRBD1 for D (5 bases). This clonotype originated in a man aged 18 to 35 in good health. Some clones in this sample may be carry-over from other donors' samples. Sequencing was carried out using memory CD8+ T cells from PBMCs. Subset noted: CD45RO+ cells pooled with CCR7-negative TemRA cells. CDR3 amino acids: CASSYGSQGAYEQYF. In DNA form, the CDR3 reads TGTGCCAGCAGTTACGGTTCGCAGGGCGCCTACGAGCAGTACTTC.